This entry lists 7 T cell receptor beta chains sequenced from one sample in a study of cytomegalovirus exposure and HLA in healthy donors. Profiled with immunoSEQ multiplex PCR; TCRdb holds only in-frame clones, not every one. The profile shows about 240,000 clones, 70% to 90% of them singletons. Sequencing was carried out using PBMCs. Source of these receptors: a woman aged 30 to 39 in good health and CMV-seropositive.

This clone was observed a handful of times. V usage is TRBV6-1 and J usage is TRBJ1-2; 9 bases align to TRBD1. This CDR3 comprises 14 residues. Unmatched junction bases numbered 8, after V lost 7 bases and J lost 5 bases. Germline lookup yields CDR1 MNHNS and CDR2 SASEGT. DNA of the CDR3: TGTGCCAGCACTCTCACAGGGGGCGCTTATGGCTACACCTTC. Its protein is CASTLTGGAYGYTF.

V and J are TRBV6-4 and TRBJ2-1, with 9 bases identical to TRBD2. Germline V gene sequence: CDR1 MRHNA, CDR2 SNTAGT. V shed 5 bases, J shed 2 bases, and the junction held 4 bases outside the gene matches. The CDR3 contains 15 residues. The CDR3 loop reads CASSQTSGTYNEQFF. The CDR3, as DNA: TGTGCCAGCAGTCAGACTAGCGGAACCTACAATGAGCAGTTCTTC.

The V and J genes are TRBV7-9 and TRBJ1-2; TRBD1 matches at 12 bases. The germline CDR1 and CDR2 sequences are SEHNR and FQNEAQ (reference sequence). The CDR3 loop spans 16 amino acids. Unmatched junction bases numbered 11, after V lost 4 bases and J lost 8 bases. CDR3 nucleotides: TGTGCCAGCAGCTCCCCCGGGACAGGGGGCGCGGGGGGCTACACCTTC. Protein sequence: CASSSPGTGGAGGYTF.

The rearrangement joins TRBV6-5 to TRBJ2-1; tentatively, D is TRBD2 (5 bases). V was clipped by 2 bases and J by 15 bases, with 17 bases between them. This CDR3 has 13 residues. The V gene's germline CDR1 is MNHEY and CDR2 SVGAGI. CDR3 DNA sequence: TGTGCCAGCAGTTACACATACGAGGGTCCGCCGTTCTTC. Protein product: CASSYTYEGPPFF.

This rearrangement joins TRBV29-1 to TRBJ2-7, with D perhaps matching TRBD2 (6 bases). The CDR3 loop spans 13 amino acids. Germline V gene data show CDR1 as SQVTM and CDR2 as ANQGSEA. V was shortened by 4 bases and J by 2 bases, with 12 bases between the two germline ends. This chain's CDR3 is CSVGEDRPYEQYF. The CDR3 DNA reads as TGCAGCGTTGGGGAGGACCGGCCCTACGAGCAGTACTTC.

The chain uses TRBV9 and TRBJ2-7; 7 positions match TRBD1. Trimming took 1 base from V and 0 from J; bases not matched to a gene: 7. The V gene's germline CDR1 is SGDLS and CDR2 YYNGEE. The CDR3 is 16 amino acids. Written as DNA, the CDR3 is TGTGCCAGCAGCGTAAGTTTCGGGGACAGCTCCTACGAGCAGTACTTC. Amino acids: CASSVSFGDSSYEQYF.

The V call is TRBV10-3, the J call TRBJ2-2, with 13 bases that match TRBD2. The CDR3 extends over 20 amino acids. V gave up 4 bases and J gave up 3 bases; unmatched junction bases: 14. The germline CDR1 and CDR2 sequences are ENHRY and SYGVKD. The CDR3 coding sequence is TGTGCCATCAGTGGGGGGTTTCCGGGACTAGCGGGATACCACACCGGGGAGCTGTTTTTT. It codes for CAISGGFPGLAGYHTGELFF.